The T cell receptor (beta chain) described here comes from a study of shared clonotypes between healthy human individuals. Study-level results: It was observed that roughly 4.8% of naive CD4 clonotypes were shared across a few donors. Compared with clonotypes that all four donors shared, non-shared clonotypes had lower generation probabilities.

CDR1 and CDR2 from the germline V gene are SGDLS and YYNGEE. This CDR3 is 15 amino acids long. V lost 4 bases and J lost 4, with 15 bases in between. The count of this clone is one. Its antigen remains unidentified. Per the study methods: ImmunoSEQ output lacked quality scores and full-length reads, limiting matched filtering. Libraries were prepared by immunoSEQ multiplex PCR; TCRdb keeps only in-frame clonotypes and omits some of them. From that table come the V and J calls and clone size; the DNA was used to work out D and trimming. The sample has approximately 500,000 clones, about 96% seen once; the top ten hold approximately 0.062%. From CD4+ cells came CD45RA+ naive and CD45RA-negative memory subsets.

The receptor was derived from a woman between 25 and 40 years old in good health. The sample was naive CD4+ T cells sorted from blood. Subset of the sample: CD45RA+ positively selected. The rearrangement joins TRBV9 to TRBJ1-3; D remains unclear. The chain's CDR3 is CASSPRGRNGNTIYF. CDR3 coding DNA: TGTGCCAGCAGCCCCCGAGGGAGAAACGGAAACACCATATATTTT.